The 11 T cell receptor beta chains in this list originate from one sample, sequenced in a study of CD8+ T cells in alopecia areata. Following extraction, RNA underwent reverse transcription to cDNA, which served as the sequencing template. The protocol was immunoSEQ multiplex PCR, while the TCRdb copy is restricted to in-frame clones and leaves out a portion. The sample yields approximately 150,000 clones, more than 75% seen once. The source material was CD8+ T cells sorted from blood, sampled at week 0. Every receptor here comes from a human donor with alopecia areata.

This clone was counted between two and nine times. The chain uses TRBV29-1 and TRBJ2-1, with D possibly being TRBD1 or TRBD2 (6 bases each). CDR3 length: 16 residues. In germline, CDR1 is SQVTM, CDR2 ANQGSEA. Between the trimmed V and J ends, which lost 1 base and 0 bases, there was a span of 13 bases. The chain's CDR3 is CSVEVWGAHSYNEQFF. The CDR3 coding sequence is TGCAGCGTTGAAGTCTGGGGGGCCCACTCCTACAATGAGCAGTTCTTC.

The V gene is TRBV6-6, the J gene TRBJ1-4; D gene uncertain. V was shortened by 6 bases and J by 8 bases, with 16 bases between the two germline ends. The CDR3 is 14 residues long. CDR1 MNHNY and CDR2 SVGAGI come from the germline V gene (reference sequence). The CDR3: CASSRLPSAEKLFF. The CDR3 nucleotides read TGTGCCAGCAGCCGCCTTCCGTCGGCGGAAAAACTGTTTTTT.

The V and J genes are TRBV7-9 and TRBJ1-2; D gene uncertain. Germline assignment: CDR1 SEHNR and CDR2 FQNEAQ (reference sequence). The V and J ends lost 4 bases and 4 bases respectively, with 16 bases between them. This CDR3 is built from 15 residues. This chain's CDR3 is CASSSPIGTLYGYTF. DNA for the CDR3: TGTGCCAGCAGCTCCCCGATAGGTACTCTCTATGGCTACACCTTC.

The genes are TRBV9 and TRBJ1-6; D unclear. With 2 bases removed from V and 7 bases from J, the gap between germline ends came to 13 bases. The CDR3 consists of 15 residues. The germline V gene encodes CDR1 SGDLS and CDR2 YYNGEE. The CDR3, as DNA: TGTGCCAGCAGCGTTGGCAGCGCCTCCAATTCACCCCTCCACTTT. This translates into CASSVGSASNSPLHF. The variable domain in full, completed from reference TRBV9 and TRBJ1-6, reads DSGVTQTPKHLITATGQRVTLRCSPRSGDLSVYWYQQSLDQGLQFLIQYYNGEERAKGNILERFSAQQFPDLHSELNLSSLELGDSALYFCASSVGSASNSPLHFGNGTRLTVT.

This clone has more than one count but fewer than ten. V gene TRBV7-3 combines with J gene TRBJ2-1; perhaps TRBD2 as D (6 bases). Germline V gene lookup returns CDR1 SGHTA and CDR2 FQGTGA. Between the trimmed V and J ends, which lost 5 bases and 8 bases, there was a span of 13 bases. The CDR3 has 13 residues. The CDR3 DNA reads as TGTGCCAGCAGCCCAACACTAGCTCATGAGCAGTTCTTC. Translating it yields CASSPTLAHEQFF.

The rearrangement uses TRBV5-5 and TRBJ2-5; TRBD1 matches 8 bases. Trimming took 4 bases from V and 1 from J; bases not matched to a gene: 3. The CDR3 loop spans 14 amino acids. From germline, CDR1 is SGHKS and CDR2 YYEKEE (reference sequence). The CDR3 DNA follows: TGTGCCAGCAGCCCTGGACAGGGCCAAGAGACCCAGTACTTC. Translated, it gives CASSPGQGQETQYF.

This clone came up a few times. This chain connects TRBV7-9 to TRBJ2-7; 7 nucleotides align to TRBD1. Trimming removed 5 bases from V and 2 bases from J; junction bases left unmatched: 6. The germline V gene has CDR1 SEHNR and CDR2 FQNEAQ (reference sequence). CDR3 size: 14 residues. CDR3 sequence: CASSPQDRTYEQYF. The CDR3 bases are TGTGCCAGCAGCCCACAGGACAGGACCTACGAGCAGTACTTC.

The chain joins TRBV25-1 to TRBJ2-1, with D unclear. Trimming left V 1 base short and J 6 bases short, with 13 bases between. Germline CDR1 reads MGHDK; CDR2 reads SYGVNS. CDR3 length: 15 residues. For the CDR3, the DNA is TGTGCCAGCAGTGAATTTAGGGTGGTCCGCAATGAGCAGTTCTTC. This codes for CASSEFRVVRNEQFF.

This chain joins TRBV27 and TRBJ1-1; D possibly corresponds to TRBD1 (5 bases). Germline-derived CDR1 and CDR2 are MNHEY and SMNVEV (reference sequence). The CDR3 loop spans 15 amino acids. Trimming removed 4 bases at V and 0 bases at J, with 12 bases between. The CDR3 protein is CASSSLRALNTEAFF. In DNA form, the CDR3 reads TGTGCCAGCAGTTCCCTCAGGGCCTTGAACACTGAAGCTTTCTTT.

The chain uses TRBV6-6 and TRBJ2-1; no clear D. CDR1 MNHNY and CDR2 SVGAGI come from the germline V gene (reference sequence). The CDR3 totals 14 residues. Trimming left V 0 bases short and J 1 base short, with 4 bases between. The CDR3 bases are TGTGCCAGCAGTTACTCTGGGTCCTACAATGAGCAGTTCTTC. Amino acid sequence: CASSYSGSYNEQFF.

This chain uses TRBV28 with TRBJ1-2, with a tentative D call TRBD1 (6 bases). Germline-derived CDR1 and CDR2 are MDHEN and SYDVKM. This CDR3 has 15 residues. Trimming took off 3 bases at V and 1 base at J, with 12 bases between the two ends. This CDR3 is CASSLVGAGNYGYTF. The CDR3 coding sequence is TGTGCCAGCAGTTTGGTGGGGGCCGGTAACTATGGCTACACCTTC.